The 9 T cell receptor beta chains reported below all come from one sample, sequenced in a study of blood T cells in healthy people across ages. Through a sample-barcoded 5' primer and a J-beta primer mix, a second PCR was run for roughly 6 to 12 cycles. TCRdb passed the 5' RACE reads through MiXCR, listing each CDR3 protein once. This sample has over a million distinct CDR3 sequences, with 35% to 55% found just once. Sequenced input: blood. These receptors came from a woman aged 55-70 years in good health.

The chain links TRBV5-1 to TRBJ2-5, with 7 bases that match TRBD2. After removal of 1 base from V and 5 bases from J, the junction contained 5 bases not matched to a gene. In germline, CDR1 is SGHRS, CDR2 YFSETQ. The CDR3 contains 14 residues. The CDR3 is CASSLWGGFETQYF. CDR3 nucleotides: TGCGCCAGCAGCTTGTGGGGGGGGTTCGAGACCCAGTACTTC.

This clonotype was recorded a few times. The gene calls are TRBV28 and TRBJ2-3; TRBD1 agrees at 9 bases. The CDR3 covers 16 residues. The trim removed 3 bases at V and 2 bases at J, leaving 6 bases unmatched. The germline V gene has CDR1 MDHEN and CDR2 SYDVKM. The CDR3 nucleotides read TGTGCCAGCAGTTTCCTACGACAGGGGGACACAGATACGCAGTATTTT. It encodes CASSFLRQGDTDTQYF.

The V call is TRBV24-1, the J call TRBJ2-1, with D perhaps matching TRBD2 (5 bases). Germline CDR1 is KGHDR and CDR2 is SFDVKD. V dropped 8 bases and J dropped 5 bases, with 15 bases sitting between them. The CDR3 consists of 14 residues. CDR3 sequence reads: CATKRSGKDNEQFF. CDR3 DNA sequence: TGTGCCACCAAACGGAGCGGAAAGGACAATGAGCAGTTCTTC.

This clonotype showed up just a few times. The chain employs TRBV20-1 and TRBJ1-5; maybe TRBD1 (5 bases). V was clipped by 6 bases and J by 4 bases, with 19 bases between them. The CDR3 is made up of 15 amino acids. Germline values: CDR1 DFQATT, CDR2 SNEGSKA (reference sequence). CDR3 sequence (DNA): TGCAGTGCCACACTGACAGAGTCATTAAATCAGCCCCAGCATTTT. Translated, it gives CSATLTESLNQPQHF.

V gene TRBV20-1 combines with J gene TRBJ2-7; 7 bases are shared with TRBD1. CDR1 and CDR2 (germline): DFQATT, SNEGSKA (reference sequence). V lost 6 bases and J lost 3; bases outside the gene matches: 11. The CDR3 is 14 residues long. The CDR3 loop reads CSAESGQALYEQYF. The CDR3 DNA is TGCAGTGCCGAGTCCGGACAGGCTCTCTACGAGCAGTACTTC.

J is TRBJ2-2 and V is TRBV14; perhaps TRBD2 as D (6 bases). Trimming took 3 bases from V and 2 from J, leaving 13 bases between them. Germline V gives CDR1 SGHDN, CDR2 FVKESK. The CDR3 covers 16 residues. The CDR3, as DNA: TGTGCCAGCAGCCAGATTAGCGGATTTAACACCGGGGAGCTGTTTTTT. It is translated as CASSQISGFNTGELFF.

With respect to this clonotype: This sequence may be a read error, since a much larger clone differs from it by one base. The V and J genes are TRBV27 and TRBJ2-7, with 7 bases lining up with TRBD2. Germline lookup yields CDR1 MNHEY and CDR2 SMNVEV (reference sequence). The J segment lost 7 bases and the V segment lost 6 bases, leaving 12 bases of the junction unmatched. The CDR3 is 14 residues long. CDR3 DNA: TGTGCCAGCAGCCTAGCGGATTCATACAATGAGCAGTACTTC. Translation gives CASSLADSYNEQYF.

The gene calls are TRBV9 and TRBJ1-6; the D is unclear. This CDR3 spans 14 amino acids. Germline lookup yields CDR1 SGDLS and CDR2 YYNGEE. V was pared by 3 bases and J by 7 bases, with 11 bases between. Here the CDR3 DNA reads TGTGCCAGCAGCGCTAGGGTCAGAAATTCACCCCTCCACTTT. Translating it yields CASSARVRNSPLHF. Full variable domain (remainder filled in from reference TRBV9 and TRBJ1-6): DSGVTQTPKHLITATGQRVTLRCSPRSGDLSVYWYQQSLDQGLQFLIQYYNGEERAKGNILERFSAQQFPDLHSELNLSSLELGDSALYFCASSARVRNSPLHFGNGTRLTVT.

J is TRBJ2-5 and V is TRBV5-1; no clear D. V dropped 0 bases and J dropped 4 bases, with 13 bases sitting between them. This CDR3 comprises 15 residues. Germline V CDR1 and CDR2: SGHRS, YFSETQ. The CDR3 DNA sequence: TGCGCCAGCAGCTTGGAGGTCGGCCGACCAGAGACCCAGTACTTC. Translation gives CASSLEVGRPETQYF.